This T cell receptor beta chain was captured in a study of CD8 T cells in Susac syndrome. The CDR3 is 13 residues long. Germline V gene lookup returns CDR1 MGHRA and CDR2 YSYEKL. Deletions cut 3 bases from V and 5 bases from J, with 10 bases between. Overall study results and limits: Susac-specific public clones in total CD8+ repertoires numbered some 15; in CD8+ TEMRA repertoires, they numbered roughly five. Peak Susac CD8+ clonal expansion occurred in TEMRA cells and active patients.

Concerning this clonotype itself: As yet, its antigen is unknown.

An amount of RNA that ranged from roughly 0.45 to 1 ug was reverse transcribed with random hexamers. The amplification used immunoSEQ multiplex PCR on TCR beta CDR3; it spanned 54 Vbeta and 13 Jbeta. One entry per CDR3 protein, called by TCRdb with MiXCR from the immunoSEQ multiplex PCR reads. Of some 140,000 distinct CDR3 sequences in the sample, roughly 94% were seen once. TEMRA cells were FACS-enriched, and CD8+ and CD4+ T cells were isolated negatively. This clonotype was sampled from a human donor with Susac syndrome. The material sequenced was CD8+ T cells from PBMCs. The V gene is TRBV4-1, the J gene TRBJ2-5; no firm D call. The CDR3 spells CASSHPGEETQYF. CDR3 nucleotide sequence: TGCGCCAGCAGCCACCCGGGCGAGGAGACCCAGTACTTC.